This paragraph reports one TCR beta chain. Its antigen is still unknown. No base quality information exists; no much larger clone differs at one position. Collaborating institutions collected whole blood in K2EDTA tubes following their own protocols. For TCRbeta analysis, collaborators shipped samples in one of three forms: frozen whole blood, isolated PBMCs, or DNA extracted from either of those sample types. This sample was taken from a study of blood T cell repertoires in COVID-19 (dated by TCRdb to 2018 to 2021). With regard to the full study: Samples covering the acute and convalescent phases of COVID-19 were provided by collaborators in the United States, Italy and Spain. The prospective study material was composed of cDNA or gDNA derived from T cells, B-cell-depleted T cells, or PBMCs. The samples were drawn from the first 160 participants of the ongoing ImmuneRACE study and from 1,254 subjects provided by 6 global collaborators. The sample metadata nearly always contained a de-identified subject ID, COVID-19 status, age in years and sex. Where available, HLA class I and class II types were obtained from metadata supplied by the sample provider rather than from assay-based typing. The repertoires were made available in a free public database intended to serve as a resource for research on the immune response to SARS-CoV-2. Deeply sampled blood TCRbeta repertoires from subjects exposed to, actively infected with, or recovered from COVID-19 were included in the dataset. Broader findings and caveats from the paper: The quantity of clinical and demographic metadata differed by source and by participant and was supplied without curation.

Its CDR3 holds 16 amino acids, cysteine through phenylalanine. Kept here is only the CDR3 DNA, which spans 48 bases and is read in frame from base 1. Via the germline V gene, CDR1 is MNHEY and CDR2 SVGEGT. V gives up 6 bases and J gives up 5 bases, and the segment between their germline ends measures 20 bases. The immunoSEQ Assay, a bias-controlled multiplex PCR, was used to amplify TCRbeta CDR3 regions from genomic DNA. Regarding the original processing steps: The number of nucleated cells in each sample was estimated from the amplification of reference gene primers within the assay. To quantify the absolute abundance of each unique TCRbeta CDR3 rearrangement, sequence reads were collapsed and filtered. For each sample, productive Simpson clonality was calculated by taking the square root of Simpson's diversity index across productive rearrangements. Here the immuneACCESS table is served through TCRdb, limited to in-frame sequences with V and J called. Missing clones are a known gap in these copies; in checked studies unresolved V genes cover under half, and the rest lacks a known reason. For V, J and clone size, that table is used; D and trimming come from the DNA. This sample comprises 95,000 to 120,000 clones, around 89% of them detected only once. The ten largest clones capture around 4.5% of the sample.

Material for sequencing was peripheral blood. This clonotype was obtained from a woman between 45 and 65 years old with acute or convalescent COVID-19. The receptor chain draws on TRBV6-2 or TRBV6-3 and TRBJ1-5, with a weak D call of TRBD1 (5 bases match). The CDR3 protein sequence reads: CASSAAGIRFDQPQHF. The nucleotide sequence is given as TGTGCCAGCAGCGCAGCAGGGATACGTTTTGATCAGCCCCAGCATTTT.